This T cell receptor (beta chain) was found in a study of blood T cell repertoires in COVID-19. This CDR3 region has 16 residues. The germline V gene has CDR1 SGHTS and CDR2 YDEGEE. V was trimmed by 1 base and J by 0 bases, leaving 13 bases between them. Only in-frame clones appear in the TCRdb table, and some are missing; sequencing was by immunoSEQ multiplex PCR. Among roughly 150,000 clones listed, approximately 73% were seen once. Sequenced material: peripheral blood. The J gene is TRBJ1-1, the V gene TRBV5-8; D is possibly TRBD1 (5 bases). The TCR was taken from a woman at least 80 years old with acute or convalescent COVID-19. As DNA, the CDR3 is TGTGCCAGCAGCTTGTTCCAGGGAGGCATGAACACTGAAGCTTTCTTT. This codes for CASSLFQGGMNTEAFF. Looking up the rest from reference TRBV5-8 and TRBJ1-1 gives the full variable domain: EAGVTQSPTHLIKTRGQQATLRCSPISGHTSVYWYQQALGLGLQFLLWYDEGEERNRGNFPPRFSGRQFPNYSSELNVNALELEDSALYLCASSLFQGGMNTEAFFGQGTRLTVV.